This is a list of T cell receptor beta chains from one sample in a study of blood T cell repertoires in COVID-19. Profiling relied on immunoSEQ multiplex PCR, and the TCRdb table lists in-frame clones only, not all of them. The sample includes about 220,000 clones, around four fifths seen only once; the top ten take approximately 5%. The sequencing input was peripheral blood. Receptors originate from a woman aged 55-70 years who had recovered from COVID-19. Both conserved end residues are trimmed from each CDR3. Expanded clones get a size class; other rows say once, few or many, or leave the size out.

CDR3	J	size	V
ASSPDRSYGYT	TRBJ1-2	few	TRBV6-2/TRBV6-3
SASPGLAGGEQY	TRBJ2-7	.	TRBV20-1
ASSPPYTDINNSPLH	TRBJ1-6	.	TRBV18
ASYKPPYEQY	TRBJ2-7	.	TRBV27
ASSPRGVMNTEAF	TRBJ1-1	.	TRBV7-8
ASSWKGTSGTISTDTQY	TRBJ2-3	few	TRBV5-1
ASSRRRGGANEKLF	TRBJ1-4	.	TRBV5-5
ASSSDGGTDGSTDTQY	TRBJ2-3	.	TRBV7-2
ASSRGAGGNEQY	TRBJ2-7	.	TRBV3-1/TRBV3-2
ASSFRDRGYTGELF	TRBJ2-2	.	TRBV7-2
ASSLDRGNYGYT	TRBJ1-2	.	TRBV5-1
ASSGLDTQY	TRBJ2-3	once	TRBV2
ASSVGGVEGPYGYT	TRBJ1-2	.	TRBV9
ASSSWRGHNEQY	TRBJ2-7	.	TRBV7-9
ASSLDLAGGPLKETQY	TRBJ2-5	.	TRBV5-1
ASSAQGTTDTQY	TRBJ2-3	.	TRBV9
ASSPSIGGNTGELF	TRBJ2-2	.	TRBV18
AWSAGFLEEAQY	TRBJ2-5	.	TRBV30
ASSLVLTGGANEKLF	TRBJ1-4	once	TRBV5-5
ASSLGTNNEQF	TRBJ2-1	.	TRBV18
ASSLTRRGGYT	TRBJ1-2	.	TRBV7-3
ASSFSPSNQPQH	TRBJ1-5	.	TRBV27
ASSSYRGLGETQY	TRBJ2-5	.	TRBV7-2
ASSSGPRGYDYGYT	TRBJ1-2	.	TRBV5-5
ASSVHAEAF	TRBJ1-1	.	TRBV25-1
ASIWTGGNTIY	TRBJ1-3	.	TRBV12-3/TRBV12-4
ASSAHTGAGELF	TRBJ2-2	few	TRBV9
ASSGLAGETQY	TRBJ2-5	.	TRBV6-2/TRBV6-3
ASQQDRQGNYEQY	TRBJ2-7	.	TRBV3-1/TRBV3-2
ASRVRESNYGYT	TRBJ1-2	.	TRBV2
ASSLEGGQVAGELF	TRBJ2-2	few	TRBV7-7
ASSQGRTSGKETQY	TRBJ2-5	.	TRBV3-1/TRBV3-2
ASSPLLASSYNEQF	TRBJ2-1	.	TRBV5-1
AITGYEQY	TRBJ2-7	.	TRBV19
AISGTNDRGGGYGYT	TRBJ1-2	.	TRBV10-3
ASSEEGAASYEQY	TRBJ2-7	.	TRBV6-1
ASSTGRGVSFNEQF	TRBJ2-1	.	TRBV9
ASRTSGGPRWYQETQY	TRBJ2-5	.	TRBV27
ASSVAPWTSGVTVPDTQY	TRBJ2-3	.	TRBV9
ASSLGQGPQY	TRBJ2-3	.	TRBV3-1/TRBV3-2
ASSSYTGELF	TRBJ2-2	.	TRBV7-8
AISVNGGSNQPQH	TRBJ1-5	many	TRBV10-3
ASNQGGITEAF	TRBJ1-1	.	TRBV3-1/TRBV3-2
ASSLAARGNTIY	TRBJ1-3	.	TRBV7-8
ASSQSGLSF	TRBJ1-1	.	TRBV6-2/TRBV6-3